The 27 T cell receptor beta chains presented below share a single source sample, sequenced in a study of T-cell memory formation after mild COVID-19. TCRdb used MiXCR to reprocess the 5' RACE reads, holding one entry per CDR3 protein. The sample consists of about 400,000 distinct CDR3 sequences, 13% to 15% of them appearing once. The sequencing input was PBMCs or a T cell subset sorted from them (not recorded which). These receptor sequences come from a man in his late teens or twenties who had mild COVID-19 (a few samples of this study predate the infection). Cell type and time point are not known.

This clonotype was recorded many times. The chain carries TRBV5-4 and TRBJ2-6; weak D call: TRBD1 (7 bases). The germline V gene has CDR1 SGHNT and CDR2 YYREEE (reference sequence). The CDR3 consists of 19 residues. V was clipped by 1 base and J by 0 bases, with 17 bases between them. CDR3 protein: CASSLRTGDRFSGANVLTF. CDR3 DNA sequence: TGTGCCAGCAGCTTGAGAACGGGGGACAGATTCTCTGGGGCCAACGTCCTGACTTTC.

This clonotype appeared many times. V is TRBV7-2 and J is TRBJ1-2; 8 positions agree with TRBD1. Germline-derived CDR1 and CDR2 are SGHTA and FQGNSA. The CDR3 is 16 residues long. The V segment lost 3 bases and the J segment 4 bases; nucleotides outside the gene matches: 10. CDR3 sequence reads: CASSFARSDRVYGYTF. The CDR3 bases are TGTGCCAGCAGCTTCGCCCGCTCGGACAGGGTCTATGGCTACACCTTC.

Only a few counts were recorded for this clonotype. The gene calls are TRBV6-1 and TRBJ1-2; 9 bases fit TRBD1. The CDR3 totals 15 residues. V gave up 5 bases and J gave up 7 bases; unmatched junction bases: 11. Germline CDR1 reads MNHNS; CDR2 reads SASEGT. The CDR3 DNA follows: TGTGCCAGCAGTACCTACAGGGGGCCGGCTCCTGGCTACACCTTC. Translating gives CASSTYRGPAPGYTF.

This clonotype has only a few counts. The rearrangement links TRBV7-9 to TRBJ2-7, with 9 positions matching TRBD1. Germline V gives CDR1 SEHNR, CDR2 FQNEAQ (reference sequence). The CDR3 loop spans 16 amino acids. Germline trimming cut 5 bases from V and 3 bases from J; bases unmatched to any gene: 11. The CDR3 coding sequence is TGTGCCAGCAGCCCGGGGACAGGGTTGGTTAGCTACGAGCAGTACTTC. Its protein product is CASSPGTGLVSYEQYF.

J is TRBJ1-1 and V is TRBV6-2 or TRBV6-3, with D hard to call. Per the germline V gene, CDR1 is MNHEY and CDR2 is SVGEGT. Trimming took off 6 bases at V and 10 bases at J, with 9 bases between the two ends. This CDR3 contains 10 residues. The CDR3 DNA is TGTGCCAGCAGCCGTGAAGCAGCTTTCTTT. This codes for CASSREAAFF.

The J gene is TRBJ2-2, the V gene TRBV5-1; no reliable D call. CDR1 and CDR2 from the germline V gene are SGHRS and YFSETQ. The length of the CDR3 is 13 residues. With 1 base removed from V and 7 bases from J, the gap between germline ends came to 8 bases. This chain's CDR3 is CASSLSLGGELFF. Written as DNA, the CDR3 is TGCGCCAGCAGCTTGTCGCTGGGCGGGGAGCTGTTTTTT.

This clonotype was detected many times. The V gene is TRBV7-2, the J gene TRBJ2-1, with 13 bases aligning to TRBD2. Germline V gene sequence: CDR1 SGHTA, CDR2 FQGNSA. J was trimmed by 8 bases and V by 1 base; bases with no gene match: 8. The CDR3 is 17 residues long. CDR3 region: CASSLGILAGGLHEQFF. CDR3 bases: TGTGCCAGCAGCTTAGGGATACTAGCGGGGGGGCTCCATGAGCAGTTCTTC.

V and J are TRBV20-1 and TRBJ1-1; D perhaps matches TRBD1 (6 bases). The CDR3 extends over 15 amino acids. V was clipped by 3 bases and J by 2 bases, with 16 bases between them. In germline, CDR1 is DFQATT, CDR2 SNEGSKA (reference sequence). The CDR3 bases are TGCAGTGCTAGCGCCAGGGGAGGGGGAAACACTGAAGCTTTCTTT. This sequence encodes CSASARGGGNTEAFF.

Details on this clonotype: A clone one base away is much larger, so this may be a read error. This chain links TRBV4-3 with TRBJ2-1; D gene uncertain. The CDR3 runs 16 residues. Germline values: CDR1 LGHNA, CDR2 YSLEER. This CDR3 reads CASSQDLATYMNEQLF. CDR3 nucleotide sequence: TGCGCCAGCAGCCAAGATCTGGCGACATACATGAATGAGCAGTTATTC.

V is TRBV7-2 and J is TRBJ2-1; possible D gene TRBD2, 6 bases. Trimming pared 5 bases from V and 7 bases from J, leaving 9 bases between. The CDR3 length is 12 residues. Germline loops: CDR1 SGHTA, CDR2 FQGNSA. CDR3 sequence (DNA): TGTGCCAGCAGCACTGGGAGGAATGAGCAGTTCTTC. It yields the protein CASSTGRNEQFF.

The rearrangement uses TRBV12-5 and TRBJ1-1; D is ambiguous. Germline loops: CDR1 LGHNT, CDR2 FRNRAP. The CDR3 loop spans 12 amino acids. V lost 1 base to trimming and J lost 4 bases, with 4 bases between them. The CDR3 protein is CASGLAGTEAFF. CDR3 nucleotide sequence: TGTGCTAGTGGTTTGGCGGGCACTGAAGCTTTCTTT.

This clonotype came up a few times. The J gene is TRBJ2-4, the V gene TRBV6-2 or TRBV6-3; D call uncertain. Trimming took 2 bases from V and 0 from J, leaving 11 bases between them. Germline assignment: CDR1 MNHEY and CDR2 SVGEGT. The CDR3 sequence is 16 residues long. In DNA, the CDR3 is TGTGCCAGCAGTTACACCCTATCTCTAGCCAAAAACATTCAGTACTTC. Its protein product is CASSYTLSLAKNIQYF.

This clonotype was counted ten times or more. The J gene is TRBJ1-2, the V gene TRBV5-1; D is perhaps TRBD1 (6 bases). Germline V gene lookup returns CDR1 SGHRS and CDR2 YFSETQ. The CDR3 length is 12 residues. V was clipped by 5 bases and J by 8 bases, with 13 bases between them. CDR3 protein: CASSVTGRGYTF. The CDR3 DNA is TGCGCCAGCAGTGTGACAGGCCGCGGCTACACCTTC.

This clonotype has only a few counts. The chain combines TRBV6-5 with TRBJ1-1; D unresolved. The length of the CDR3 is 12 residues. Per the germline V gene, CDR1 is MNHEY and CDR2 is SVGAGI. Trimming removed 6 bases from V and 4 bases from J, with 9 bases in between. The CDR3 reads CASSQIGTEAFF. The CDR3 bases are TGTGCCAGCAGCCAGATAGGCACTGAAGCTTTCTTT.

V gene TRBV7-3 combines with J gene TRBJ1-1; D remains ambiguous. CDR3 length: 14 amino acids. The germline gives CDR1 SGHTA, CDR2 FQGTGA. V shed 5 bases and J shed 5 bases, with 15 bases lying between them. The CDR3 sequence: CASSENVGMTEAFF. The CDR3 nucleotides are TGTGCCAGCAGCGAGAATGTAGGAATGACTGAAGCTTTCTTT.

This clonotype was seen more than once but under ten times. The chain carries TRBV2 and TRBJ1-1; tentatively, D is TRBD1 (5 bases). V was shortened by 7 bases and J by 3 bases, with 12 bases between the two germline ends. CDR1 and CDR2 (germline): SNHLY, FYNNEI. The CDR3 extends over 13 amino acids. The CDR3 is CASMQGVHTEAFF. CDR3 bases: TGTGCCAGCATGCAAGGGGTTCACACTGAAGCTTTCTTT.

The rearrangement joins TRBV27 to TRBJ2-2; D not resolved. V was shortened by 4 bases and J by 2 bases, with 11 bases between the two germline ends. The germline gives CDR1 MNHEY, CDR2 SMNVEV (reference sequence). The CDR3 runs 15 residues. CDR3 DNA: TGTGCCAGCAGTTGGTATAAACCCAACACCGGGGAGCTGTTTTTT. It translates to CASSWYKPNTGELFF.

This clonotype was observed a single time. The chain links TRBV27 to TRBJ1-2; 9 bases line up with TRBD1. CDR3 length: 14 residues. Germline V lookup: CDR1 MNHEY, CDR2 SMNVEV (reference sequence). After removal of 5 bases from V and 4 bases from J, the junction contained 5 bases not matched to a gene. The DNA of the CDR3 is TGTGCCAGCAGTCCGGGGACAGGGATCTATGGCTACACCTTC. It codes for CASSPGTGIYGYTF.

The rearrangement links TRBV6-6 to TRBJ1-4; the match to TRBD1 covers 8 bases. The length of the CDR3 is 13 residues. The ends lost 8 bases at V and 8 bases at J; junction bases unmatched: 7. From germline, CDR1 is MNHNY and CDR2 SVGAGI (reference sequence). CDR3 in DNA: TGTGCCAGCTGCAGGGGGCCCGGGGAAAAACTGTTTTTT. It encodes CASCRGPGEKLFF.

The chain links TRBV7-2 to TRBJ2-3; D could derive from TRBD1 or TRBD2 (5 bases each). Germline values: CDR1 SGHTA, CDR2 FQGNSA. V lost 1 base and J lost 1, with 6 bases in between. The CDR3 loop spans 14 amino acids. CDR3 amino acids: CASSLGDGTDTQYF. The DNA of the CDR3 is TGTGCCAGCAGCTTAGGGGACGGCACAGATACGCAGTATTTT. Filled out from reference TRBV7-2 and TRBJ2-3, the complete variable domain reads GAGVSQSPSNKVTEKGKDVELRCDPISGHTALYWYRQSLGQGLEFLIYFQGNSAPDKSGLPSDRFSAERTGGSVSTLTIQRTQQEDSAVYLCASSLGDGTDTQYFGPGTRLTVL.

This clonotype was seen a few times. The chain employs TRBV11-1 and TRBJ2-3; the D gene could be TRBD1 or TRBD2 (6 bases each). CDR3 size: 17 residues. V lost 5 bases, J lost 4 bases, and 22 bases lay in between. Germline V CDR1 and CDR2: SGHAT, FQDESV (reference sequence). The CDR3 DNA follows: TGTGCCAGCAGCAGCATTGAATGGGGGGCTCTAGCAGATACGCAGTATTTT. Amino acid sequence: CASSSIEWGALADTQYF.

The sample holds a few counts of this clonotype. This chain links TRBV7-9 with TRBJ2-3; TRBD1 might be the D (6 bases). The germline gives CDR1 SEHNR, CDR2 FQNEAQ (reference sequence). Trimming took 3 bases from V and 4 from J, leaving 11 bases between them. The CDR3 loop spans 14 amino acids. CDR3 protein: CASSFDRSADTQYF. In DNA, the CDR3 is TGTGCCAGCAGCTTCGACAGGAGTGCAGATACGCAGTATTTT.

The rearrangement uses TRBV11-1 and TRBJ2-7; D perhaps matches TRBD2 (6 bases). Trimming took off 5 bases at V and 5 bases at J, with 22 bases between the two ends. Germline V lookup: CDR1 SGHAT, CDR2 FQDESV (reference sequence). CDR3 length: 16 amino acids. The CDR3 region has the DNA TGTGCCAGCAGCCCGCCCGAAGGAGGGAAACGGAACGAGCAGTACTTC. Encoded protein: CASSPPEGGKRNEQYF.

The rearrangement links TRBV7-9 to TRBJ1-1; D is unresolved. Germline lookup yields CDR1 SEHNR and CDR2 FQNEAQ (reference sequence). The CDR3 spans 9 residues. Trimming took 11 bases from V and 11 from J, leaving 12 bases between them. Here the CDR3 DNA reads TGTGCCCTAGGGTTTGGGGCTTTCTTT. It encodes CALGFGAFF.

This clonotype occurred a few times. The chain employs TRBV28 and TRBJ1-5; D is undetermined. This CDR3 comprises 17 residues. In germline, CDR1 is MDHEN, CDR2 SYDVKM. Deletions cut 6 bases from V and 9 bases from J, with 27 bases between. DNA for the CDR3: TGTGCCAGCAGACCTCTAGGAACAGACCCCCAATCAAGGCCCCAGCATTTT. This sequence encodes CASRPLGTDPQSRPQHF.

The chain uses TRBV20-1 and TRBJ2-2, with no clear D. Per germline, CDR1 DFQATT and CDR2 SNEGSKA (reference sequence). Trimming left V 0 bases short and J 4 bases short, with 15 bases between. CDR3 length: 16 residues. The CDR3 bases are TGCAGTGCTAGAGATCGTAGGCGCTTCGGCACCGGGGAGCTGTTTTTT. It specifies CSARDRRRFGTGELFF.

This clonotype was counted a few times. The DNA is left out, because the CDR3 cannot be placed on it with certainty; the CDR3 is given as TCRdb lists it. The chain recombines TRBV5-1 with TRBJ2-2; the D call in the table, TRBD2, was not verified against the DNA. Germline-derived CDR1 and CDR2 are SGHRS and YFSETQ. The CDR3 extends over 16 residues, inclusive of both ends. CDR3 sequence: CASSLLASETGELFFF.